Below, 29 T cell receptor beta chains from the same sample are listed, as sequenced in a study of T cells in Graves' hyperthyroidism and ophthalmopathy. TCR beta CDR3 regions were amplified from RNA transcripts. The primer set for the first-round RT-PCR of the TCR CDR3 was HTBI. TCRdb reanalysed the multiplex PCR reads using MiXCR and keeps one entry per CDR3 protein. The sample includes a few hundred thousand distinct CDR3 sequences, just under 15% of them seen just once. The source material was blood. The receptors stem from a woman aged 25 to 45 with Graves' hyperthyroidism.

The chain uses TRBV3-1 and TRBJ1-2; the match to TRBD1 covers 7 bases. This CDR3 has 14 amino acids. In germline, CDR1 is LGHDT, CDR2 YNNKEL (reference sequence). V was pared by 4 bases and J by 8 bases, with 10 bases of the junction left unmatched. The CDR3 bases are TGTGCCAGCAGCCTAGGACAGGCGGTGGAGGGCTACACCTTC. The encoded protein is CASSLGQAVEGYTF.

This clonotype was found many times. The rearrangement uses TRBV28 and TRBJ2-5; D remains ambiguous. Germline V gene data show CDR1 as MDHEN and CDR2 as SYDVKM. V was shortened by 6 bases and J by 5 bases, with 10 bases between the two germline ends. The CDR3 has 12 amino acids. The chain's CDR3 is CASSLGWETQYF. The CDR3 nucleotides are TGTGCCAGCAGCTTAGGGTGGGAGACCCAGTACTTC.

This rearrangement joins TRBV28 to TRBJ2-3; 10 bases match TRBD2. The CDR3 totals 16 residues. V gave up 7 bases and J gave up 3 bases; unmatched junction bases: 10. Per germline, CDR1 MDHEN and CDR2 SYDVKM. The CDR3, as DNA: TGTGCCAGCATGCGGTCTAGCGGGAGTGGGACAGATACGCAGTATTTT. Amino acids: CASMRSSGSGTDTQYF.

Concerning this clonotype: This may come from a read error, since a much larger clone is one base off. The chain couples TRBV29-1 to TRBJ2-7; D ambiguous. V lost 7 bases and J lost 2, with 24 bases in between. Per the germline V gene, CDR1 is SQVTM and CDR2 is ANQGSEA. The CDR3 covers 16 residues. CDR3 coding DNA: TGCAGCGCTGGGGAATTAGTGGCTACTAAGACCTACGAGCAGTACTTC. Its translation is CSAGELVATKTYEQYF.

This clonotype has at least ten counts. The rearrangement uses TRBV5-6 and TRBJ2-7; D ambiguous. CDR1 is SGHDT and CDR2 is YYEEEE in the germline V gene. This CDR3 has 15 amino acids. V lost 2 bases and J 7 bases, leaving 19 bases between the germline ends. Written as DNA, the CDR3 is TGTGCCAGCAGCTTTTGGCGACTGAATTCGTGGGAGCAGTACTTC. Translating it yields CASSFWRLNSWEQYF.

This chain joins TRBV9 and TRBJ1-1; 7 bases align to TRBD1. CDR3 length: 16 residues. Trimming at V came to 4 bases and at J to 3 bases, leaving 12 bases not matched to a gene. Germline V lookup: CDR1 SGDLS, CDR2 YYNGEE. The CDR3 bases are TGTGCCAGCAGCCAACGGACAGGCCCTTGGGACACTGAAGCTTTCTTT. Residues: CASSQRTGPWDTEAFF.

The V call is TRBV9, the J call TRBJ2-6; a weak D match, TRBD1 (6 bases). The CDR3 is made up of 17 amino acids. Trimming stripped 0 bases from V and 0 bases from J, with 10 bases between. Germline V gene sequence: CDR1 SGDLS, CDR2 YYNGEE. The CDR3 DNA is TGTGCCAGCAGCGTAGTCAACAGGGCCTCTGGGGCCAACGTCCTGACTTTC. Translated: CASSVVNRASGANVLTF.

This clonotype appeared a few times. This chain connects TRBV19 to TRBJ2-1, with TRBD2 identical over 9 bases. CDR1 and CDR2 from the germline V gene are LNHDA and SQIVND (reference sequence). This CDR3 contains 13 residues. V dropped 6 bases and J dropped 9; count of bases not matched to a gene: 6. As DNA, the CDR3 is TGTGCCAGTAGCGGCGGGAGGGCCGGTGAGCAGTTCTTC. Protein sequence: CASSGGRAGEQFF.

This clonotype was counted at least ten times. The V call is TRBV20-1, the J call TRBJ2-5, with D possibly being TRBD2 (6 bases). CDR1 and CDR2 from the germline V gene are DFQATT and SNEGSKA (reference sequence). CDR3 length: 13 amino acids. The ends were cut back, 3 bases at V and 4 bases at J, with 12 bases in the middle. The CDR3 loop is CSARGGVGETQYF. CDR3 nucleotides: TGCAGTGCTAGGGGGGGAGTTGGAGAGACCCAGTACTTC.

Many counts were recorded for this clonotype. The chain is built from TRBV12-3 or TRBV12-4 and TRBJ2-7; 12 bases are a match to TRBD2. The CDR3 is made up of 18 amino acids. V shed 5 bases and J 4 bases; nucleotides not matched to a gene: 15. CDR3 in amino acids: CASSPRTSGIKVGYEQYF. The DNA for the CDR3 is TGTGCCAGCAGTCCCAGGACTAGCGGGATAAAAGTTGGATACGAGCAGTACTTC.

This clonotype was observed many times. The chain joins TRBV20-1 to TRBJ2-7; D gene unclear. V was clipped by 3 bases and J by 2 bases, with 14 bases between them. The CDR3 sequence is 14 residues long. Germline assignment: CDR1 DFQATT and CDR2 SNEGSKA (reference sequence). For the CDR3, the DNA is TGCAGTGCTAGGGGGTATGGTAGTACCTACGAGCAGTACTTC. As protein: CSARGYGSTYEQYF.

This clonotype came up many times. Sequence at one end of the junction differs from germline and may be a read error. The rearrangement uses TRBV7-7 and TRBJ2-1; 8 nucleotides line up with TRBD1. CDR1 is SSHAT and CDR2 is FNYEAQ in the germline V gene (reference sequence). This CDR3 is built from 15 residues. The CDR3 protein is CASSPGTGTYNEQFF. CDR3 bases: TGTGCTAGCAGCCCCGGGACAGGAACCTACAATGAGCAGTTCTTC. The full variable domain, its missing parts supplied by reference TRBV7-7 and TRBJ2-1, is GAGVSQSPRYKVTKRGQDVTLRCDPISSHATLYWYQQALGQGPEFLTYFNYEAQPDKSGLPSDRFSAERPEGSISTLTIQRTEQRDSAMYRCASSPGTGTYNEQFFGPGTRLTVL.

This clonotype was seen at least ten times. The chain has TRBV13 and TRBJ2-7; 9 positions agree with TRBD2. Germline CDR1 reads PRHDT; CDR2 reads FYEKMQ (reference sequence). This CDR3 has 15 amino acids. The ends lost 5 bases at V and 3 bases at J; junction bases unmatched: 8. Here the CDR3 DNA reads TGTGCCAGCAGCACCCGGGATAGCGGGAGCTACGAGCAGTACTTC. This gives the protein CASSTRDSGSYEQYF.

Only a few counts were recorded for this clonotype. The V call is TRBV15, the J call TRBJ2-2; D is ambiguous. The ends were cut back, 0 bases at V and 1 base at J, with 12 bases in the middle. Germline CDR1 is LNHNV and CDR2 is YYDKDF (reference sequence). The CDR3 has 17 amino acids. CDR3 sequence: CATSRDSEGRNTGELFF. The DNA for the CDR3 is TGTGCCACCAGCAGAGATTCGGAAGGCCGGAACACCGGGGAGCTGTTTTTT.

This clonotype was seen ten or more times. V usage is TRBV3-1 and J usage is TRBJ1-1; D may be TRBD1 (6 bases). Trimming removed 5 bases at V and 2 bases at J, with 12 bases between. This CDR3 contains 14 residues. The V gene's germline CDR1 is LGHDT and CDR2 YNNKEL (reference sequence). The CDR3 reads CASSLQGPNTEAFF. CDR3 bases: TGTGCCAGCAGCTTACAGGGCCCCAACACTGAAGCTTTCTTT.

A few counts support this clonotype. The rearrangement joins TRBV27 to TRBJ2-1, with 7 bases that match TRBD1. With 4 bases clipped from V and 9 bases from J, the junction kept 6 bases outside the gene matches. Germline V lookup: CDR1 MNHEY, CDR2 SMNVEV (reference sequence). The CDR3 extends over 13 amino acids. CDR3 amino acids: CASSSYRGSEQFF. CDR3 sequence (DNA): TGTGCCAGCAGTTCCTACAGGGGTTCTGAGCAGTTCTTC.

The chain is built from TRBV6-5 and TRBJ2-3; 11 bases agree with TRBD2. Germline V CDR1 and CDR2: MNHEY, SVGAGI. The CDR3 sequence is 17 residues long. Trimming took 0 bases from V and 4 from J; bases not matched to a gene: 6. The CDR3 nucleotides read TGTGCCAGCAGTTACTCCCAGACTAGCGGGGCCTCAGATACGCAGTATTTT. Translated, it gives CASSYSQTSGASDTQYF.

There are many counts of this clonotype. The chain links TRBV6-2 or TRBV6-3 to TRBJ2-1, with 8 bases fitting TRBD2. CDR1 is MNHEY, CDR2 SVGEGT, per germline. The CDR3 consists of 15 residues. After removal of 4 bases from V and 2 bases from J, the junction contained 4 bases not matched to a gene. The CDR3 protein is CASSLREGTYNEQFF. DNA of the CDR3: TGTGCCAGCAGTTTACGGGAGGGAACCTACAATGAGCAGTTCTTC.

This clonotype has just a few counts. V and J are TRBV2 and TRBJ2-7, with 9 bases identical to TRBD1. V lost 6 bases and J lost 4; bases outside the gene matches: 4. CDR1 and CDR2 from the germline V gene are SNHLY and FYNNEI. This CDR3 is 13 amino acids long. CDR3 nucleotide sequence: TGTGCCAGCAGAGCCGGGACAGGGTACGAGCAGTACTTC. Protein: CASRAGTGYEQYF.

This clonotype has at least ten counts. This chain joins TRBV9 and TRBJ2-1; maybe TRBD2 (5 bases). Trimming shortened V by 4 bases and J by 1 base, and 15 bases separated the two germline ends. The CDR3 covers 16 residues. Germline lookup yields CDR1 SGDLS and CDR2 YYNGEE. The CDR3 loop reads CASSQDGGPSYNEQFF. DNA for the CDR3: TGTGCCAGCAGCCAAGACGGCGGGCCTTCCTACAATGAGCAGTTCTTC.

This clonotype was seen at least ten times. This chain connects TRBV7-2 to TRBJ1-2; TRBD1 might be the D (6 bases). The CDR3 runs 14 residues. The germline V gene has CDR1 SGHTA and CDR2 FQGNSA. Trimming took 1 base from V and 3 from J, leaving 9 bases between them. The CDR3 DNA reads TGTGCCAGCAGCTTAGTACAGGGAGACTATGGCTACACCTTC. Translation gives CASSLVQGDYGYTF.

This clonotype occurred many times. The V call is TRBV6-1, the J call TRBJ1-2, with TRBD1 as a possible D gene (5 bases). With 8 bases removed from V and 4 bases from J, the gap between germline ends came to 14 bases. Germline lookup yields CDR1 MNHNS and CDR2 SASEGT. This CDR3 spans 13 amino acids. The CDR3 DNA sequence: TGTGCCAGCCAGCGGGACGACCTCTATGGCTACACCTTC. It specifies CASQRDDLYGYTF.

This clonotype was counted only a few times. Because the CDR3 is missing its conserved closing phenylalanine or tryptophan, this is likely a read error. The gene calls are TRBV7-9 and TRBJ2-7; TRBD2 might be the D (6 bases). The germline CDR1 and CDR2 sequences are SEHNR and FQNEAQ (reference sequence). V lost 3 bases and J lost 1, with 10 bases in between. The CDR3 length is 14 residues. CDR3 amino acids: CASSFTGASYEQYL. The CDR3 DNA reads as TGTGCCAGCAGCTTCACGGGAGCTTCCTACGAGCAGTACCTC.

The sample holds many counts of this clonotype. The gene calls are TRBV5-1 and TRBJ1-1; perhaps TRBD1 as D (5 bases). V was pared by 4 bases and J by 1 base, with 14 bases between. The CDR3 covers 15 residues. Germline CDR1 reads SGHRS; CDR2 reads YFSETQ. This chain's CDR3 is CASSLDRFRNTEAFF. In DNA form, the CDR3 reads TGCGCCAGCAGCCTCGACAGATTCCGGAACACTGAAGCTTTCTTT.

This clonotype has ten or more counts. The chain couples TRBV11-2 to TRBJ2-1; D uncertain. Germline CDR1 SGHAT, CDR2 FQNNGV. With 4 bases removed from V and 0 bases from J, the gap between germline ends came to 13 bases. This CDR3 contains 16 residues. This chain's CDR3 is CASSSTGSSSYNEQFF. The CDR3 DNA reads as TGTGCCAGCAGCTCCACCGGGTCAAGCTCCTACAATGAGCAGTTCTTC.

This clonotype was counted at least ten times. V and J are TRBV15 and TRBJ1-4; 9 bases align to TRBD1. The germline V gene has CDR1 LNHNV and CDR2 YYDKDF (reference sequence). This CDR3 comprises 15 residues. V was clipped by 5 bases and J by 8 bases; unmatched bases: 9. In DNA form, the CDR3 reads TGTGCCACCAGCGGTGCCGGACAGGGGAACGAAAAACTGTTTTTT. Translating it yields CATSGAGQGNEKLFF.

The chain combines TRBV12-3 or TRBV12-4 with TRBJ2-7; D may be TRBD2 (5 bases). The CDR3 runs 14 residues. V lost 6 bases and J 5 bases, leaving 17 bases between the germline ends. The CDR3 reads CASRGSLPGNEQYF. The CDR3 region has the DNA TGTGCCAGCAGAGGTTCCCTCCCGGGAAACGAGCAGTACTTC.

CDR3 in DNA: TGTGCCAGCAGACCTGGACGGTCCGAAAAACTGTTTTTT. As protein: CASRPGRSEKLFF. The V gene is TRBV11-2, the J gene TRBJ1-4; D is unresolved. The CDR3 loop spans 13 amino acids. CDR1 SGHAT and CDR2 FQNNGV come from the germline V gene. The V end was cut by 6 bases, the J end by 8 bases, with 13 bases between.

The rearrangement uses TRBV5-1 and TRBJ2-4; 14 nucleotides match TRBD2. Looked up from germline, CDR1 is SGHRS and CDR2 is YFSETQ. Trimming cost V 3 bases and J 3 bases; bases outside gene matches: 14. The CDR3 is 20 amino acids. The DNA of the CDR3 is TGCGCCAGCAGCTCGTCCACTCCGGGACTAGCGGGAGTTGACAAAAACATTCAGTACTTC. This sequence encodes CASSSSTPGLAGVDKNIQYF.